This T cell receptor beta chain came from a study of blood T cell repertoires in COVID-19. For the study at large: Sites across the United States, Italy and Spain contributed samples from acute and convalescent COVID-19.

Study processing details: Nucleated cell number was recorded as an estimate derived from reference gene primer amplification. The protocol was immunoSEQ multiplex PCR, while the TCRdb copy is restricted to in-frame clones and leaves out a portion. V and J calls plus clone size are reproduced from that table; the DNA served to infer D and trimming. The sample holds about 240,000 clones; about four fifths are singletons and the top ten take approximately 3.5%. This CDR3 is built from 13 residues. V lost 7 bases to trimming and J lost 8 bases, with 17 bases between them. The V gene's germline CDR1 is MNHEY and CDR2 SVGAGI.

Sequenced: peripheral blood. This sequence originates from a woman under 30 with acute or convalescent COVID-19. V and J are TRBV6-5 and TRBJ1-1; D is unresolved. CDR3 protein: CASTTFLGREAFF. In nucleotides, the CDR3 is TGTGCCAGCACCACCTTCCTGGGGAGGGAAGCTTTCTTT.